Listed below are T cell receptor beta chains from one sample, sequenced in a study of T cell repertoires in aging, cancer and after chemotherapy. A single record per CDR3 protein comes from TCRdb applying MiXCR to the multiplex PCR reads. The sample yields 2,000 to 2,500 distinct CDR3 sequences, approximately 20% seen once. The sample consisted of blood. These receptors all stem from a human donor with a solid tumor. CDR3s include the opening cysteine and the closing phenylalanine or tryptophan. Each record gives: D gene, clone size, V gene, J gene, CDR3 length, CDR3 DNA, CDR3 protein. D genes are given only for firm matches. Clone size is shown for a subset of rows, as once, few, many or a class of expanded clone.

>-|medium-sized|TRBV12-3/TRBV12-4|TRBJ1-2|13
TGTGCCAGCAGTGGGGACCGGCAGTATGGCTACACCTTC
CASSGDRQYGYTF
>-|-|TRBV5-4|TRBJ1-1|17
TGCGCCAGCAGCCAAGAATTGGGGGTTCACAGGGACACTGAAGCTTTCTTT
CASSQELGVHRDTEAFF
>-|large|TRBV27|TRBJ1-3|16
TGTGCCAGCAGTTCCTACGGGCGGGACTCTGGAAACACCATATATTTT
CASSSYGRDSGNTIYF
>TRBD1|large|TRBV27|TRBJ1-2|13
TGTGCCAGCAGTTTAGGGACAGGGGATGGCTACACCTTC
CASSLGTGDGYTF
>TRBD2|few|TRBV10-2|TRBJ2-1|13
TGCGCCAGCAGTCCCACGCGGGGGAATGAGCAGTTCTTC
CASSPTRGNEQFF
>TRBD2|medium-sized|TRBV10-3|TRBJ2-5|13
TGTGCCATCAGTGCACTAGCGGGCGAGACCCAGTACTTC
CAISALAGETQYF
>-|-|TRBV4-1|TRBJ1-1|15
TGCGCCAGCAGCCAAGATGTCACCCGAAACACTGAAGCTTTCTTT
CASSQDVTRNTEAFF
>TRBD2|-|TRBV19|TRBJ2-3|16
TGTGCCAGTAGTACGGGGTCTAGCGGGGAAACAGATACGCAGTATTTT
CASSTGSSGETDTQYF
>-|medium-sized|TRBV18|TRBJ2-4|15
TGTGCCAGCTCACCGGGGCAAGCAGCCACAAACATTCAGTACTTC
CASSPGQAATNIQYF
>-|medium-sized|TRBV4-2|TRBJ1-2|13
TGTGCCAGCAGCCAGGACAGAGACTATGGCTACACCTTC
CASSQDRDYGYTF
>-|-|TRBV20-1|TRBJ1-1|13
TGCAGTGCTAGGTCGGCCTCCGAGGCTGAAGCTTTCTTT
CSARSASEAEAFF
>-|medium-sized|TRBV4-3|TRBJ2-3|16
TGCGCCAGCAGCCAAGATCCGGGGCCTAGCACAGATACGCAGTATTTT
CASSQDPGPSTDTQYF
>TRBD2|medium-sized|TRBV5-6|TRBJ2-2|15
TGTGCCAGCAGGTTCACTAGCGGGAGTACCGGGGAGCTGTTTTTT
CASRFTSGSTGELFF
>TRBD2|medium-sized|TRBV12-3/TRBV12-4|TRBJ2-7|17
TGTGCCAGCAGCTCCGCAATGCCGACTAGCGAAGACTACGAGCAGTACTTC
CASSSAMPTSEDYEQYF
>-|medium-sized|TRBV13|TRBJ2-2|12
TGTGCCAGCACCCCAGGGGCCGGGGAGCTGTTTTTT
CASTPGAGELFF
>-|medium-sized|TRBV4-2|TRBJ1-5|16
TGTGCCAGCAGCCAAGAACAGTTCGCATACTCGCAGCCCCAGCATTTT
CASSQEQFAYSQPQHF
>TRBD2|-|TRBV11-2|TRBJ2-1|14
TGTGCCACCTCAAAGAGCGGGGCCTACAATGAGCAGTTCTTC
CATSKSGAYNEQFF
>TRBD2|-|TRBV20-1|TRBJ2-1|16
TGCAGTGCTAGCCACCCAGCGGGGGGGCTCGGGAATGAGCAGTTCTTC
CSASHPAGGLGNEQFF
>-|large|TRBV19|TRBJ1-2|12
TGTGCCAGTAGTACGGGGGACTATGGCTACACCTTC
CASSTGDYGYTF
>TRBD1|large|TRBV5-4|TRBJ1-4|15
TGTGCCAGCAGCACTTCGACAGGGCTTAATGAAAAACTGTTTTTT
CASSTSTGLNEKLFF
>TRBD1|-|TRBV5-6|TRBJ2-2|16
TGTGCCAGCAGCCGGGAGCTGACAGGGGGCACCGGGGAGCTGTTTTTT
CASSRELTGGTGELFF
>-|large|TRBV15|TRBJ1-2|15
TGTGCCACCAGCAGAGACAGGGGATCTAACTATGGCTACACCTTC
CATSRDRGSNYGYTF